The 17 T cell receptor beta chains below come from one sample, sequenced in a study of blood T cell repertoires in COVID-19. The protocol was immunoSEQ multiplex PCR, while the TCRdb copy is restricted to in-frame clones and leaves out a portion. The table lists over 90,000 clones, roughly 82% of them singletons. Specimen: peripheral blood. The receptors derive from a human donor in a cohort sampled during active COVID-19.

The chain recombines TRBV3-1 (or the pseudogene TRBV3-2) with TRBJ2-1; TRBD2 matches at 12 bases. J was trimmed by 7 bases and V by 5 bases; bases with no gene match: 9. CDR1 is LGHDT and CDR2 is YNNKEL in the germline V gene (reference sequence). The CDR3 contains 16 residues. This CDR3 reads CASSSSGGVRWNEQFF. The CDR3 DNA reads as TGTGCCAGCAGCTCTAGCGGGGGGGTTAGGTGGAATGAGCAGTTCTTC.

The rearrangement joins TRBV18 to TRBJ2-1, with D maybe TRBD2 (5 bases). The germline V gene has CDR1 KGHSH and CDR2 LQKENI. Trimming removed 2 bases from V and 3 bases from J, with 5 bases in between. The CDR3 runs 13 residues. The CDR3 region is CASSPGLYNEQFF. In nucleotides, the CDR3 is TGTGCCAGCTCACCAGGACTCTACAATGAGCAGTTCTTC.

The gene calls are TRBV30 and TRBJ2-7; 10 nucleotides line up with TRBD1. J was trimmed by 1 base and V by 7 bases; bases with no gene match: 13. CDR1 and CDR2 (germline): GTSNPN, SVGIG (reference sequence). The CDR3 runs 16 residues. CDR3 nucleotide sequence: TGTGCCTCCGCCTCGCTTCGGGACAGGGGATCCTACGAGCAGTACTTC. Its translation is CASASLRDRGSYEQYF.

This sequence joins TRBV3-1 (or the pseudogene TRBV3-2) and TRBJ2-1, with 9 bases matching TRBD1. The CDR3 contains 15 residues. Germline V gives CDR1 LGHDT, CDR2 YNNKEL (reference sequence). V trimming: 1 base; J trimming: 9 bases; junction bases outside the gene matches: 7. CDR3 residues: CASSQGDRVCGEQFF. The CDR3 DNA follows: TGTGCCAGCAGCCAAGGGGACAGGGTATGCGGTGAGCAGTTCTTC.

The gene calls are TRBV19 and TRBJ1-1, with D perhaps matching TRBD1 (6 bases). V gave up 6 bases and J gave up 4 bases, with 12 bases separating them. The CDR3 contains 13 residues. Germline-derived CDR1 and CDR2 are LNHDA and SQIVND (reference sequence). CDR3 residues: CASRQGGGTEAFF. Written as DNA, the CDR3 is TGTGCCAGTAGACAGGGTGGGGGCACTGAAGCTTTCTTT. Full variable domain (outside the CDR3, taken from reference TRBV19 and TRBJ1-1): DGGITQSPKYLFRKEGQNVTLSCEQNLNHDAMYWYRQDPGQGLRLIYYSQIVNDFQKGDIAEGYSVSREKKESFPLTVTSAQKNPTAFYLCASRQGGGTEAFFGQGTRLTVV.

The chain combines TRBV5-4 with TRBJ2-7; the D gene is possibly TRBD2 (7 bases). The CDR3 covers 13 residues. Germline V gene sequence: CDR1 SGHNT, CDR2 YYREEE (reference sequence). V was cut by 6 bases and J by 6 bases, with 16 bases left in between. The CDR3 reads CASNVGGPGEQYF. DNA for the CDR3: TGTGCCAGCAACGTCGGGGGGCCAGGCGAGCAGTACTTC.

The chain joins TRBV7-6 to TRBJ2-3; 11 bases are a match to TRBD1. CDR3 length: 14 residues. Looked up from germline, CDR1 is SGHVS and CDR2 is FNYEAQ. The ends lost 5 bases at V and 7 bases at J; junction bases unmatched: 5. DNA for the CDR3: TGTGCCAGCAGCGGGACAGGGGGTATGAATACGCAGTATTTT. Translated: CASSGTGGMNTQYF.

The DNA of the CDR3 is TGTGCCACCAGCAGAGCTCCCAGACTAGCGGCGTACAATGAGCAGTTCTTC. It yields the protein CATSRAPRLAAYNEQFF. The chain has TRBV15 and TRBJ2-1, with 9 positions matching TRBD2. CDR1 LNHNV and CDR2 YYDKDF come from the germline V gene (reference sequence). With 1 base clipped from V and 4 bases from J, the junction kept 8 bases outside the gene matches. The CDR3 has 17 residues.

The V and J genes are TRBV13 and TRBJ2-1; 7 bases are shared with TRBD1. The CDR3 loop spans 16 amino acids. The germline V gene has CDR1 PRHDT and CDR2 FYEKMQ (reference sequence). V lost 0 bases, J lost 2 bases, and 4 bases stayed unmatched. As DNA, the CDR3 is TGTGCCAGCAGCTTAGGGGACAGGCCTACCTACAATGAGCAGTTCTTC. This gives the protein CASSLGDRPTYNEQFF.

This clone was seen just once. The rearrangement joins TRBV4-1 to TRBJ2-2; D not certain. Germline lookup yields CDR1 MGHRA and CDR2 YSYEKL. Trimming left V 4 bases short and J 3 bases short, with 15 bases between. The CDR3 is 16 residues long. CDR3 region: CASSPRGSRHTGELFF. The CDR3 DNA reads TGCGCCAGCAGCCCGCGAGGAAGCCGTCACACCGGGGAGCTGTTTTTT.

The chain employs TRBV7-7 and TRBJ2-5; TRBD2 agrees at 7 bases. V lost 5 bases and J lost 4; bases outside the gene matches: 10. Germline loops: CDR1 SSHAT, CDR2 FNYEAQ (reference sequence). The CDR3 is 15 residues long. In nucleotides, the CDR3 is TGTGCCAGCAGCCCCGGCCTCCCGGGAGGAGAGACCCAGTACTTC. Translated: CASSPGLPGGETQYF.

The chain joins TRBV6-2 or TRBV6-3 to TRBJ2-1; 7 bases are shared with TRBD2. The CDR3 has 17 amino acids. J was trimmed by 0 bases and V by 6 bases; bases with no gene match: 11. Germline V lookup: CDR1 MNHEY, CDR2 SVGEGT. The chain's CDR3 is CASSVSGTLGSYNEQFF. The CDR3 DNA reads TGTGCCAGCAGCGTAAGCGGGACTCTCGGCTCCTACAATGAGCAGTTCTTC.

The CDR3 DNA follows: TGTGCCAGCAGCTTAGCGAGGACAGGGGCCGGCTACACCTTC. Translating gives CASSLARTGAGYTF. The genes are TRBV7-2 and TRBJ1-2; 9 bases agree with TRBD1. CDR3 length equals 14 residues. In germline, CDR1 is SGHTA, CDR2 FQGNSA. The ends lost 0 bases at V and 8 bases at J; junction bases unmatched: 4.

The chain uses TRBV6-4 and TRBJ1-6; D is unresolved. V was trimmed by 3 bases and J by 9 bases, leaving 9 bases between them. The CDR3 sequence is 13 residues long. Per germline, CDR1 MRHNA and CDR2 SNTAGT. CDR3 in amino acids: CASSEIRGSPLHF. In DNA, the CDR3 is TGTGCCAGCAGTGAAATTCGGGGTTCACCCCTCCACTTT.

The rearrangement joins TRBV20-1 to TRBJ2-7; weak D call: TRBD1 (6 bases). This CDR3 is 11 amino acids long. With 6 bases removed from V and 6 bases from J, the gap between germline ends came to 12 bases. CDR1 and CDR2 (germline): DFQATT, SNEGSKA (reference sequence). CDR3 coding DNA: TGCAGTGCCACTACAGGGCCCGAGCAGTACTTC. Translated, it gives CSATTGPEQYF.

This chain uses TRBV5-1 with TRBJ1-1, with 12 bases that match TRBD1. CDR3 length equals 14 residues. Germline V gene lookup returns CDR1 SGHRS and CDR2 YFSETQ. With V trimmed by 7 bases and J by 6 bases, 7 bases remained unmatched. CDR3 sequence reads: CASREGQGAAEAFF. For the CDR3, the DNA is TGCGCCAGCCGGGAGGGACAGGGGGCGGCTGAAGCTTTCTTT.

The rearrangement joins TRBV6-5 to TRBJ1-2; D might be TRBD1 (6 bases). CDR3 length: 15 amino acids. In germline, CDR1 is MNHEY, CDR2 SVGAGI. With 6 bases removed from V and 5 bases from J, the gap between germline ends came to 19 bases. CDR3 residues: CASRVPGRGGYGYTF. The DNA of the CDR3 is TGTGCCAGCAGAGTGCCAGGGAGGGGGGGGTATGGCTACACCTTC.